This T cell receptor (beta chain) is from a study of cytomegalovirus exposure and HLA in healthy donors. Findings and limits, study-wide: A few chains linked to CMV were shown in vitro to be specific for CMV antigens. Subsequent analysis revealed that first-cohort TCR clusters tended to co-occur in the 130 or so validation repertoires. It was approximately 150 TCR beta chains that were listed as cytomegalovirus-associated.

Remarks on this clone: The target antigen is unknown.

This table comes from immunoSEQ multiplex PCR, and its TCRdb copy is limited to in-frame clones, with some not included. The sample shows about 200,000 clones, about nine tenths of them seen only once. The clonotype comes from a woman aged 18-29 years in good health and CMV-seropositive. Input material: PBMCs.

CDR3 nucleotides: TGTGCCAGCACTGGAGGGGCTGAGACCCAGTACTTC. It is translated as CASTGGAETQYF. The V call is TRBV25-1, the J call TRBJ2-5; D possibly corresponds to TRBD2 (6 bases). Trimming took off 7 bases at V and 5 bases at J, with 11 bases between the two ends. Germline CDR1 and CDR2: MGHDK and SYGVNS. The CDR3 covers 12 residues.